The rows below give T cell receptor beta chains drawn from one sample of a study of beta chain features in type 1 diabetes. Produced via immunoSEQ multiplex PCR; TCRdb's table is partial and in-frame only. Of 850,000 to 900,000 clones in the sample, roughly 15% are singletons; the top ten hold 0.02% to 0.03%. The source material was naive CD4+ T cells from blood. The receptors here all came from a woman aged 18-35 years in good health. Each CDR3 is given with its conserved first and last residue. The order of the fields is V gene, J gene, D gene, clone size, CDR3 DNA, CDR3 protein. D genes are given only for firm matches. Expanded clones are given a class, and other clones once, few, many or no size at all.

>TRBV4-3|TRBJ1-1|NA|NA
TGCGCCAGCAGCCAAGAATTCGCAATAGCTAGGGCTGAAGCTTTCTTT
CASSQEFAIARAEAFF
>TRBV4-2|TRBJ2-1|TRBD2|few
TGTGCCAGCAGCCAAATTGGGACTAGCGGGAGTCATGAGCAGTTCTTC
CASSQIGTSGSHEQFF
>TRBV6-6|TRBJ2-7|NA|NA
TGTGCCAGCAGTTACTCGATAGGACGGAGATTCTACGAGCAGTACTTC
CASSYSIGRRFYEQYF
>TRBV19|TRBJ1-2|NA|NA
TGTGCCAGTAGTGCCCTCGACGGGTTGGATGGCTACACCTTC
CASSALDGLDGYTF
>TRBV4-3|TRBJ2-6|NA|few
TGCGCCAGCAGCCTTACTTTCGGGCGGTCTGGGGCCAACGTCCTGACTTTC
CASSLTFGRSGANVLTF
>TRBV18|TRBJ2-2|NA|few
TGTGCCAGCTCACCATATCGGGCCTCGGGCACCGGGGAGCTGTTTTTT
CASSPYRASGTGELFF
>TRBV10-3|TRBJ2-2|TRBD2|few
TGTGCCACCGGGACTAGCGGGGCTCGCGGGGAGCTGTTTTTT
CATGTSGARGELFF
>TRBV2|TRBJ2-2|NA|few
TGTGCCAGCGGTACCCACACCGGGGAGCTGTTTTTT
CASGTHTGELFF
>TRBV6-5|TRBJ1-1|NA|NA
TGTGCCAGCAGCTTAAACAGGAGAATGAACACTGAAGCTTTCTTT
CASSLNRRMNTEAFF
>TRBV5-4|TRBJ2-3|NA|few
TGTGCCAGCAGCCCGCGTGGAGATACGCAGTATTTT
CASSPRGDTQYF
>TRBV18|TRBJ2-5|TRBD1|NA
TGTGCCAGCTCATCCGGGACAGGGTTGAGTGAGACCCAGTACTTC
CASSSGTGLSETQYF
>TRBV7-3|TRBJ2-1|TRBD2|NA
TGTGCCAGCAGCCCCATGACTAGCTTGAAGAACAATGAGCAGTTCTTC
CASSPMTSLKNNEQFF
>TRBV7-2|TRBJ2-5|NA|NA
TGTGCCAGCAGCTTACTACGGTCCGAGGGGACCCAGTACTTC
CASSLLRSEGTQYF
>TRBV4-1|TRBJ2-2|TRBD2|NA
TGCGCCAGCAGCCCTTACCCAGCGGGAGGGGGGACCGGGGAGCTGCTTTTT
CASSPYPAGGGTGELLF
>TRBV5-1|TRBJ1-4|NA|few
TGCGCCAGCAGCGGCACGGGACGGATTAATGAAAAACTGTTTTTT
CASSGTGRINEKLFF
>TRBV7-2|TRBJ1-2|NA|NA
TGTGCCAGCAGCCCGGGGGCCGACGGTAACTATGGCTACACCTTC
CASSPGADGNYGYTF
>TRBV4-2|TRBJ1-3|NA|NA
TGTGCCAGCAGCCAAGACCAGACGTCGGGAAACACCATATATTTT
CASSQDQTSGNTIYF
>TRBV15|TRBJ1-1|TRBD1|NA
TGTGCCACCAGCAGCCGGACAGGTTGGAACACTGAAGCTTTCTTT
CATSSRTGWNTEAFF
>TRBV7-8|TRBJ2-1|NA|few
TGTGCCAGCAGCTCTATCAATGAGCAGTTCTTC
CASSSINEQFF
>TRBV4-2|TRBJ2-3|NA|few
TGTGCCAGCAGCCAGGGCGGGGCCACAGATACGCAGTATTTT
CASSQGGATDTQYF
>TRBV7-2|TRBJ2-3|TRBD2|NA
TGTGCCAGCAGCTTAGGACTAGCAGACACAGATACGCAGTATTTT
CASSLGLADTDTQYF
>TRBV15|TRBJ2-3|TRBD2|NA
TGTGCCACCGGGGCGCAGCGGGAGGTGGCAGATACGCAGTATTTT
CATGAQREVADTQYF
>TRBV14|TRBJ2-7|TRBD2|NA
TGTGCCAGCAGCATCGGGACTAGCGGTATTTACGAGCAGTACTTC
CASSIGTSGIYEQYF
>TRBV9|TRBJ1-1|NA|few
TGTGCCAGCAGGAAGGTGGACGGGAACACTGAAGCTTTCTTT
CASRKVDGNTEAFF
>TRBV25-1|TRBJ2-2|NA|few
TGTGCCAGCAGTATAGGGGGTAACGGGGAGCTGTTTTTT
CASSIGGNGELFF
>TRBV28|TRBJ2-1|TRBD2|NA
TGTGCCAGCAGTCTAGCGGGAGGGAATGAGCAGTTCTTC
CASSLAGGNEQFF
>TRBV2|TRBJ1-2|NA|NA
TGTGCCAGCAGTGAAGTCCCCGCTAGCGGCTACACCTTC
CASSEVPASGYTF
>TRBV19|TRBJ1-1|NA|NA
TGTGCCAGTAGCATTTATGGGGTGAACACTGAAGCTTTCTTT
CASSIYGVNTEAFF
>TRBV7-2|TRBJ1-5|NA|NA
TGTGCCAGCAGCTACTTGGGGGGGAATCAGCCCCAGCATTTT
CASSYLGGNQPQHF
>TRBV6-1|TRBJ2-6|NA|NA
TGTGCCAGCAGTCCAGGGAGCGCTGGGGCCAACGTCCTGACTTTC
CASSPGSAGANVLTF
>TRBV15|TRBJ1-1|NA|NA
TGTGCCACCAGCAGAGTGGCAGAGCCGAACACTGAAGCTTTCTTT
CATSRVAEPNTEAFF
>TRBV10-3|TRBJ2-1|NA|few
TGTGCCATCAGTGAAATGGGGAACAATGAGCAGTTCTTC
CAISEMGNNEQFF
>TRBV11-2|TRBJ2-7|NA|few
TGTGCCAGCAGTTTCTCCGACGGGGGTTACGAGCAGTACTTC
CASSFSDGGYEQYF
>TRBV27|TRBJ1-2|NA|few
TGTGCCAGCGCGGGACAACCCTCGGGGGGAGGCTACACCTTC
CASAGQPSGGGYTF
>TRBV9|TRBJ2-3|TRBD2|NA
TGTGCCAGCAGCGTAACGTCTAGCGGGAGATCAGATACGCAGTATTTT
CASSVTSSGRSDTQYF
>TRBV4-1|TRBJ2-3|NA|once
TGCGCCAGCAGCCGGTGGGGGGTCACCCTCACTGATCCTAGCACAGATACGCAGTATTTT
CASSRWGVTLTDPSTDTQYF
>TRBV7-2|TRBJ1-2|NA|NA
TGTGCCAGCAGCTTAGGAGGGGTCCTGTATGGCTACACCTTC
CASSLGGVLYGYTF
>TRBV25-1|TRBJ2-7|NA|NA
TGTGCCAGCAGTCGGTATCCTTTCCCTTTAACCTACGAGCAGTACTTC
CASSRYPFPLTYEQYF
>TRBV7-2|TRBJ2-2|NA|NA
TGTGCCAGCAGCTTACGGCAGAACACCGGGGAGCTGTTTTTT
CASSLRQNTGELFF
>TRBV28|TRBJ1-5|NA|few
TGTGCCAGCAGGGCCCAAAATCAGCCCCAGCATTTT
CASRAQNQPQHF
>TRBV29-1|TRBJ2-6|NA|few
TGCAGCGTTGTATCCGGGATCAGCTCTGGGGCCAACGTCCTGACTTTC
CSVVSGISSGANVLTF
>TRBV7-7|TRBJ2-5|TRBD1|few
TGTGCTAGCAGCTTAGGGACAGCTCAAGAGACCCAGTACTTC
CASSLGTAQETQYF
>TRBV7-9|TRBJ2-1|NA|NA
TGTGCCAGCAGCTCCCCCCGGACGGGATACAATGAGCAGTTCTTC
CASSSPRTGYNEQFF
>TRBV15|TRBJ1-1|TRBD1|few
TGTGCCACCAGCAGAGATACCGACAGGGCCACTGAAGCTTTCTTT
CATSRDTDRATEAFF
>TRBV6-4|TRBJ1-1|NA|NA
TGTGCCAGCAGTTCTGAGATGAACACTGAAGCTTTCTTT
CASSSEMNTEAFF
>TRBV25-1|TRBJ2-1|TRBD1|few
TGTGCCAGCAGTGAATACCTCGGGACAGGGGGGGGCGGCGGGCAGTTCTTC
CASSEYLGTGGGGGQFF
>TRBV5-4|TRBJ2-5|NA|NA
TGTGCCAGCAGCTTGGCCCCTTTGGAGGGTCAAGAGACCCAGTACTTC
CASSLAPLEGQETQYF
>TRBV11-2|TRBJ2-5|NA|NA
TGTGCCAGCAGTCGACTTCGGCGTCAAGAGACCCAGTACTTC
CASSRLRRQETQYF
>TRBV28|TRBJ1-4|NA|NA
TGTGCCAGCAGACTTTTTAATGAAAAACTGTTTTTT
CASRLFNEKLFF
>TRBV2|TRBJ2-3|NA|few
TGTGCCAGCAGTGAAATGGGGGATACGCAGTATTTT
CASSEMGDTQYF
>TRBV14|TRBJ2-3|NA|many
TGTGCCAGCAGCCAAGATTGGACATCAACAGATACGCAGTATTTT
CASSQDWTSTDTQYF
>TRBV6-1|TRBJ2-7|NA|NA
TGTGCCAGCAGTGTATGGAGGACTAACGAGCAGTACTTC
CASSVWRTNEQYF
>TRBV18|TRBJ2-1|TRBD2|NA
TGTGCCAGCTCACCAACACTAGCGGGCGATGAGCAGTTCTTC
CASSPTLAGDEQFF
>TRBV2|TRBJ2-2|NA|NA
TGTGCCAGCTCGGGCCGAGGAGGAACCGGGGAGCTGTTTTTT
CASSGRGGTGELFF
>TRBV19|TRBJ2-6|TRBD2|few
TGTGCCAGTAGGGCGGGGGGAACCGGGGCCAACGTCCTGACTTTC
CASRAGGTGANVLTF
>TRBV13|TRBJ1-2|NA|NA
TGTGCCAGCAGCTTGGGGTCCGGGACTCGTAACTATGGCTACACCTTC
CASSLGSGTRNYGYTF
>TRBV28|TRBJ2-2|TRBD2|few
TGTGCCAGCAGGATGACTAGCGGGAACACCGGGGAGCTGTTTTTT
CASRMTSGNTGELFF
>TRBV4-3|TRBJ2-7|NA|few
TGCGCCAGCAGCCCAGGCCGGGCGGGGGCGGACGAGCAGTACTTC
CASSPGRAGADEQYF
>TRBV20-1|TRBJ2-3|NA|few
TGCAGTGCTAGCATACATACGCAGTATTTT
CSASIHTQYF
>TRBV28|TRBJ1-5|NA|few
TGTGCCAGCAGTTTTGGCCCCACGGGAGGTAATCAGCCCCAGCATTTT
CASSFGPTGGNQPQHF